The present T cell receptor (beta chain) was sequenced within a study of blood T cell repertoires in COVID-19. Background on the study: Italy, Spain and the United States were the sources of the convalescent and acute COVID-19 samples. Sources were T cells, B-cell-depleted T cells, or PBMCs; the material itself was cDNA or gDNA.

Per the study methods: The authors estimated nucleated cell counts from reference gene primer amplification. Repertoires were generated with immunoSEQ multiplex PCR, while TCRdb's copy carries only in-frame clones and drops some. D and trimming come from the DNA, and the V and J calls and clone size come from that table. The sample includes roughly 95,000 clones, roughly 82% of them seen just once. This clone was detected once. J was trimmed by 1 base and V by 6 bases; bases with no gene match: 6. The CDR3 totals 16 residues. CDR1 and CDR2 (germline): MRHNA, SNTAGT. The sequencing sample was made of peripheral blood. The J gene is TRBJ2-1, the V gene TRBV6-4; 10 bases fit TRBD2. This clonotype was obtained from a man aged 50 or older with active or convalescent COVID-19. The CDR3 sequence: CASSPAGGVSYNEQFF. The CDR3 DNA reads TGTGCCAGCAGCCCAGCGGGGGGGGTATCCTACAATGAGCAGTTCTTC.